Reported below is one T cell receptor beta chain. Sequencing was performed with immunoSEQ multiplex PCR; in TCRdb, only in-frame clones are kept and a portion is missing. Seen here are around 88,000 clones, 70% to 90% observed once, and the top ten hold roughly 2%. The treatment: preoperative locoregional IRX-2 cytokine immunotherapy. This phase Ib study tested locoregional IRX-2 cytokine immunotherapy given before surgery. This entry belongs to a study of preoperative IRX-2 immunotherapy in early breast cancer. In germline, CDR1 is MDHEN, CDR2 SYDVKM. CDR3 length: 15 residues. The junction had 9 bases not matched to a gene; V was cut back by 6 bases and J by 7 bases.

V is TRBV28 and J is TRBJ1-6; TRBD1 agrees at 7 bases. The origin of this receptor is a human donor with breast cancer. Sequences were derived from tumor tissue, sampled after IRX-2 immunotherapy. As DNA, the CDR3 is TGTGCCAGCAGCCCTACACAGGGGATGAATTCACCCCTCCACTTT. It specifies CASSPTQGMNSPLHF.